This T cell receptor (beta chain) was documented in a study of a mutant IDH1 vaccine in newly diagnosed glioma. Study in general: Onset of vaccination occurred 4-6 weeks following radiotherapy alone, or with temozolomide cycles. In the visit schedule, V12 fell in week 35, while V13 fell in week 47. Patients had received radiotherapy, temozolomide, or both previously, most receiving both.

Repertoires were generated with immunoSEQ multiplex PCR, while TCRdb's copy carries only in-frame clones and drops some. The profile shows 40,000 to 60,000 clones, 79% of them singletons. Time point given: week 35, safety follow-up. One vaccine dose held 300 ug of mutant IDH1 20-mer peptide and came with topical imiquimod. The study enrolled donors with new WHO grade 3 or 4 IDH1-mutant, ATRX-lost astrocytomas. The V and J ends lost 7 bases and 3 bases respectively, with 15 bases between them. The CDR3 runs to 14 residues. Germline assignment: CDR1 LNHDA and CDR2 SQIVND (reference sequence). The count of this clone is one. The antigen is not known.

The source of this sequence is a middle-aged man with glioma. Material: PBMCs, obtained from a glioma patient whose treatment included an IDH1 peptide vaccine. The chain links TRBV19 to TRBJ1-2; D gene uncertain. As DNA, the CDR3 is TGTGCCAGTACCATCCTCGGGCAATACTATGGCTACACCTTC. Protein sequence: CASTILGQYYGYTF.